These T cell receptor beta chains were read from a single sample in a study of molecular identifiers for immune sequencing clone quantification. Each CDR3 protein gets one entry after TCRdb re-called the PCR reads with MiXCR. The data show approximately 590,000 distinct CDR3 sequences, with less than 30% seen just once and roughly 0.83% held by the top ten. Specimen: naive CD8+ T cells from blood, with Jurkat cell RNA spiked in. These receptors originate from a human donor in good health. Some libraries in this study had Jurkat cell RNA spiked in. Both conserved end residues are part of each CDR3. The D gene is left open where the match is weak. The listing skips clone size in some rows; elsewhere it reads once, few, many or a size class.

d_call | j_call | clone_size | v_call | cdr3_aa | cdr3_nt
TRBD1 | TRBJ2-5 | - | TRBV29-1 | CSVTPAGGLEPQYF | TGCAGCGTCACTCCCGCAGGGGGTTTAGAGCCCCAGTACTTC
- | TRBJ2-3 | many | TRBV5-6 | CASSLERPTDTQYF | TGTGCCAGCAGCTTGGAAAGGCCAACAGATACGCAGTATTTT
- | TRBJ1-5 | many | TRBV6-1 | CASCKGNQPQHF | TGTGCCAGCTGTAAGGGGAATCAGCCCCAGCATTTT
TRBD1 | TRBJ1-5 | many | TRBV6-2/TRBV6-3 | CASSYRTGIQPQHF | TGTGCCAGCAGTTACCGGACAGGGATTCAGCCCCAGCATTTT
- | TRBJ2-3 | many | TRBV9 | CASSVEGLTDTQYF | TGTGCCAGCAGCGTAGAGGGGCTCACAGATACGCAGTATTTT
- | TRBJ1-1 | many | TRBV7-8 | CASSLVGLMNTEAFF | TGTGCCAGCAGCTTAGTGGGCCTGATGAACACTGAAGCTTTCTTT
- | TRBJ1-4 | few | TRBV12-3/TRBV12-4 | CASSPNRILNEKLFF | TGTGCCAGCAGTCCCAACAGGATACTAAATGAAAAACTGTTTTTT
- | TRBJ1-5 | many | TRBV19 | CASSIDNWESNQPQHF | TGTGCCAGTAGTATAGATAACTGGGAGAGCAATCAGCCCCAGCATTTT
- | TRBJ2-3 | many | TRBV9 | CASSVGVFTDTQYF | TGTGCCAGCAGCGTCGGGGTTTTCACAGATACGCAGTATTTT
TRBD2 | TRBJ2-1 | - | TRBV6-5 | CASSMAGGVNEQFF | TGTGCCAGCAGTATGGCGGGGGGGGTGAATGAGCAGTTCTTC
- | TRBJ2-1 | - | TRBV27 | CASSLGVSSYNEQLF | TGTGCCAGCAGTTTAGGGGTGAGCTCCTACAATGAGCAGCTCTTC
- | TRBJ2-1 | - | TRBV12-3/TRBV12-4 | CASSLGGLSSYNEQFF | TGTGCCAGCAGCCTTGGGGGGCTCAGCTCCTACAATGAGCAGTTCTTC
- | TRBJ2-3 | many | TRBV7-9 | CASLPTSTDTQYF | TGTGCCAGCCTACCCACTAGCACAGATACGCAGTATTTT
TRBD2 | TRBJ2-3 | many | TRBV20-1 | CSATLASTDTQYF | TGCAGTGCCACACTAGCGAGCACAGATACGCAGTATTTT
- | TRBJ2-3 | - | TRBV12-3/TRBV12-4 | CAGSLTGLVTDTQYF | TGTGCCGGCAGTTTAACAGGGTTAGTTACAGATACGCAGTATTTT
TRBD1 | TRBJ2-6 | many | TRBV6-2/TRBV6-3 | CASSQGQSGANVLTF | TGTGCCAGCAGTCAGGGACAGTCCGGGGCCAACGTCCTGACTTTC
TRBD1 | TRBJ1-1 | many | TRBV9 | CASSEDRGLNTEAFF | TGTGCCAGCAGCGAGGACAGGGGGCTGAACACTGAAGCTTTCTTT
TRBD2 | TRBJ2-2 | few | TRBV7-9 | CASSPPSGREGFTGELFF | TGTGCCAGCAGCCCACCTAGCGGGAGGGAAGGTTTCACCGGGGAGCTGTTTTTT
- | TRBJ2-5 | - | TRBV6-2/TRBV6-3 | CASTRPYQETQCF | TGTGCCAGCACTCGACCGTACCAAGAGACCCAGTGCTTC
TRBD1 | TRBJ2-5 | - | TRBV4-1 | CASSQGARIAETQYF | TGCGCCAGCAGTCAGGGGGCGCGGATCGCAGAGACCCAGTACTTC
TRBD2 | TRBJ2-7 | - | TRBV6-1 | CASQQTSELFYEQYF | TGTGCCAGTCAGCAAACTAGCGAACTGTTCTACGAGCAGTACTTC
- | TRBJ1-1 | many | TRBV14 | CASSQASPMNTEAFF | TGTGCCAGCAGCCAAGCCTCCCCGATGAACACTGAAGCTTTCTTT
TRBD1 | TRBJ1-2 | many | TRBV7-9 | CASSLEGAGYTF | TGTGCCAGCAGCTTAGAGGGGGCCGGCTACACCTTC
TRBD2 | TRBJ2-3 | - | TRBV19 | CASSIGGRASTDTQYF | TGTGCCAGTAGTATTGGCGGGAGGGCCTCCACAGATACGCAGTATTTT
- | TRBJ1-1 | many | TRBV28 | CASTRVWTEAFF | TGTGCCAGCACCAGGGTGTGGACTGAAGCTTTCTTT
- | TRBJ2-7 | many | TRBV4-3 | CASSQVGHNEQYF | TGCGCCAGCAGCCAAGTTGGGCACAACGAGCAGTACTTC
- | TRBJ2-1 | - | TRBV6-5 | CASSYGGEGEQFF | TGTGCCAGCAGTTACGGGGGAGAGGGGGAGCAGTTCTTC
- | TRBJ1-1 | many | TRBV7-9 | CASSWVGSNTEAFF | TGTGCCAGCAGCTGGGTGGGGTCGAACACTGAAGCTTTCTTT
- | TRBJ2-5 | many | TRBV7-9 | CASSLGVGQLETQYF | TGTGCCAGCAGCTTAGGGGTAGGACAGTTGGAGACCCAGTACTTC
- | TRBJ2-1 | many | TRBV7-2 | CASSSERQGTRGQFF | TGTGCCAGCAGCTCTGAGCGTCAGGGGACTCGGGGGCAGTTCTTC
- | TRBJ1-2 | - | TRBV27 | CASSLSPGWGYTF | TGTGCCAGCAGTTTATCCCCTGGCTGGGGCTACACCTTC
TRBD2 | TRBJ2-1 | few | TRBV5-4 | CASSPTSGLYDEQFF | TGTGCCAGCAGCCCGACTAGCGGTCTTTATGATGAGCAGTTCTTC
TRBD1 | TRBJ2-7 | many | TRBV4-3 | CASSPRTGSYEQYF | TGTGCCAGCAGTCCGAGGACAGGCTCCTACGAGCAGTACTTC
- | TRBJ1-2 | - | TRBV12-3/TRBV12-4 | CASSLARGGADGYTF | TGTGCCAGCAGTTTAGCGCGGGGAGGGGCGGATGGCTACACCTTC
- | TRBJ2-4 | few | TRBV4-1 | CASSQERTVLAKNIQYF | TGCGCCAGCAGCCAAGAAAGGACGGTACTAGCCAAAAACATTCAGTACTTC
- | TRBJ1-4 | few | TRBV7-6 | CASSLARGTNEKLFF | TGTGCCAGCAGCTTAGCCCGGGGGACTAATGAAAAACTGTTTTTT
- | TRBJ2-7 | - | TRBV5-6 | CASSLDQGYEQYF | TGTGCCAGCAGCTTGGATCAGGGATACGAGCAGTACTTC
- | TRBJ2-3 | many | TRBV30 | CAWSKGDGLTDTQYF | TGTGCCTGGAGTAAAGGGGACGGACTCACAGATACGCAGTATTTT
TRBD2 | TRBJ2-7 | - | TRBV7-9 | CASSPGLAGNRSYERYF | TGTGCCAGCAGCCCTGGACTAGCGGGAAACCGCTCCTACGAGCGGTACTTC
- | TRBJ2-1 | - | TRBV20-1 | CSASIHEQFF | TGCAGTGCTAGTATCCATGAGCAGTTCTTC